This TCR beta chain was found in a study of T cells in Graves' hyperthyroidism and ophthalmopathy. Study observations and caveats: Ophthalmopathy was separated from stable hyperthyroidism by a 13 V-J model. Most clonotypes that expanded in the thyroid above 0.001 also showed up in blood.

Amplified TCR beta CDR3 regions derived from RNA transcripts. The HTBI primer set drove a first-round RT-PCR of the TCR CDR3. TCRdb analysed the multiplex PCR reads with MiXCR anew, one entry per CDR3 protein. The sample consists of hundreds of thousands of distinct CDR3 sequences, more than 11% of them appearing once. V was trimmed by 7 bases and J by 1 base, leaving 10 bases between them. This CDR3 has 13 residues. Germline CDR1 is LNHDA and CDR2 is SQIVND (reference sequence). Remarks on this clonotype: Its antigen is not known.

The clonotype originates from a woman aged 25 to 39 with Graves' hyperthyroidism. Material for sequencing was blood. The chain links TRBV19 to TRBJ2-5, with a weak D call TRBD2 (5 bases). The CDR3: CASKEVAQETQYF. For the CDR3, the DNA is TGTGCCAGTAAGGAGGTTGCCCAAGAGACCCAGTACTTC. Full variable domain (missing parts from reference TRBV19 and TRBJ2-5): DGGITQSPKYLFRKEGQNVTLSCEQNLNHDAMYWYRQDPGQGLRLIYYSQIVNDFQKGDIAEGYSVSREKKESFPLTVTSAQKNPTAFYLCASKEVAQETQYFGPGTRLLVL.